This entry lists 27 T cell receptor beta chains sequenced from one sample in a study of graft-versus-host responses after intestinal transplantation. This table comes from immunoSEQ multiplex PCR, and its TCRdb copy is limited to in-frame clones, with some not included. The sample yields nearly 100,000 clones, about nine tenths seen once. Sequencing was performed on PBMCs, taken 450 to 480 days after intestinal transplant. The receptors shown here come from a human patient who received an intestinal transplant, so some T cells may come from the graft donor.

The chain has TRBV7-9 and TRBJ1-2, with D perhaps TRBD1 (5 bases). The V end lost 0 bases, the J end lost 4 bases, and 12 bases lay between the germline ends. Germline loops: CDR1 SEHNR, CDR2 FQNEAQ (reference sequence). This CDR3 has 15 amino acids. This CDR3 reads CASSLAQTVGYGYTF. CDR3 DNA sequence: TGTGCCAGCAGCTTAGCCCAGACAGTTGGCTATGGCTACACCTTC.

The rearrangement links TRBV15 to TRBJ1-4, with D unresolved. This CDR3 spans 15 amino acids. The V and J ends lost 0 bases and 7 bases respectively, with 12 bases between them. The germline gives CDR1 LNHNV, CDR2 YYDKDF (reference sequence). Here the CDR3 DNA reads TGTGCCACCAGCAGAGATCGAGGGCGTGGTGAAAAACTGTTTTTT. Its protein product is CATSRDRGRGEKLFF.

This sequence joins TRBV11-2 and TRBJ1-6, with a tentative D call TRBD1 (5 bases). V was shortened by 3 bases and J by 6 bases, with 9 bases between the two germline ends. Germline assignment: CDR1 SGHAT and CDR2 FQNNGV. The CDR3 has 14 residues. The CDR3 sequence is CASSFQGRNSPLHF. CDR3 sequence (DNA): TGTGCCAGCAGCTTCCAGGGCCGTAATTCACCCCTCCACTTT.

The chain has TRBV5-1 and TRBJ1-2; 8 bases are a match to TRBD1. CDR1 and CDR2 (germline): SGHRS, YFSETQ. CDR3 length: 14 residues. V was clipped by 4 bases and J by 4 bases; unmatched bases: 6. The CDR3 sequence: CASSPQGAGYGYTF. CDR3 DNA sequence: TGCGCCAGCAGCCCGCAGGGGGCAGGCTATGGCTACACCTTC. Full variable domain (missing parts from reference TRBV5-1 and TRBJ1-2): KAGVTQTPRYLIKTRGQQVTLSCSPISGHRSVSWYQQTPGQGLQFLFEYFSETQRNKGNFPGRFSGRQFSNSRSEMNVSTLELGDSALYLCASSPQGAGYGYTFGSGTRLTVV.

The CDR3 spells CASSSHRGDGYTF. CDR3 sequence (DNA): TGTGCCAGCAGCTCTCACCGGGGGGATGGCTACACCTTC. This chain joins TRBV7-9 and TRBJ1-2, with a weak D call TRBD1 (5 bases). CDR3 size: 13 residues. In germline, CDR1 is SEHNR, CDR2 FQNEAQ (reference sequence). Trimming removed 4 bases at V and 6 bases at J, with 12 bases between. Complete variable domain (other parts from reference TRBV7-9 and TRBJ1-2): DTGVSQNPRHKITKRGQNVTFRCDPISEHNRLYWYRQTLGQGPEFLTYFQNEAQLEKSRLLSDRFSAERPKGSFSTLEIQRTEQGDSAMYLCASSSHRGDGYTFGSGTRLTVV.

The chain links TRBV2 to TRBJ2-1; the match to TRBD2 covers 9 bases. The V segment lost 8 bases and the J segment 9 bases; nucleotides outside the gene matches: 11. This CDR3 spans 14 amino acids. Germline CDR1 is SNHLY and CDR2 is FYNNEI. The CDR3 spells CASLASGEGGEQFF. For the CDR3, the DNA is TGTGCCAGCCTAGCTAGCGGGGAAGGCGGTGAGCAGTTCTTC.

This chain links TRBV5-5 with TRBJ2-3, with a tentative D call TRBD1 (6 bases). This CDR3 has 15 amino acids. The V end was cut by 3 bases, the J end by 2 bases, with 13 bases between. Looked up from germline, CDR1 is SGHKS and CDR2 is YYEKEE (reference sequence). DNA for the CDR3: TGTGCCAGCAGCTGGGACCGACAGGTCACAGATACGCAGTATTTT. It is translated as CASSWDRQVTDTQYF.

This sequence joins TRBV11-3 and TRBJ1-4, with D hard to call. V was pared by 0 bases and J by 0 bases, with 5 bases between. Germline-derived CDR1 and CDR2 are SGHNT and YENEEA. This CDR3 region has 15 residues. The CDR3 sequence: CASSLEVSTNEKLFF. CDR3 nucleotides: TGTGCCAGCAGCTTAGAAGTATCAACTAATGAAAAACTGTTTTTT.

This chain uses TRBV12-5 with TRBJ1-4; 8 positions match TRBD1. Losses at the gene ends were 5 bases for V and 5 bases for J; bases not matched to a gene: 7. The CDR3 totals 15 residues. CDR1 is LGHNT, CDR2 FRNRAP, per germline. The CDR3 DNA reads TGTGCTAGTGGTCCCGGACAGGGAAGGAATGAAAAACTGTTTTTT. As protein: CASGPGQGRNEKLFF.

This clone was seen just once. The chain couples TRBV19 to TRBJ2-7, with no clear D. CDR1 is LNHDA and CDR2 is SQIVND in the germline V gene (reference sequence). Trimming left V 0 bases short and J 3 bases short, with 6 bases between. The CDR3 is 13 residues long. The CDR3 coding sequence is TGTGCCAGTAGTATAGATGTCAGCTACGAGCAGTACTTC. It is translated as CASSIDVSYEQYF.

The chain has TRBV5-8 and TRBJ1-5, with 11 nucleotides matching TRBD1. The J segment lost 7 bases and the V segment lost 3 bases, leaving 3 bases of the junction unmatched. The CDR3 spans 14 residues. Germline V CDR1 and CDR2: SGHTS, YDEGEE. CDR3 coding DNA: TGTGCCAGCAGCTGGACAGGGGGCACCCAGCCCCAGCATTTT. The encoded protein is CASSWTGGTQPQHF.

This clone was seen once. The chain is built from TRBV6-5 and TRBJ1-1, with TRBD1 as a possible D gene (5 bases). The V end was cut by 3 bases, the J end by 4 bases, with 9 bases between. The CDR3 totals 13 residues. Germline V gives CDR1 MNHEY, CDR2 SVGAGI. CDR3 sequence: CASSYSTVTEAFF. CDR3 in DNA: TGTGCCAGCAGTTATTCGACAGTCACTGAAGCTTTCTTT.

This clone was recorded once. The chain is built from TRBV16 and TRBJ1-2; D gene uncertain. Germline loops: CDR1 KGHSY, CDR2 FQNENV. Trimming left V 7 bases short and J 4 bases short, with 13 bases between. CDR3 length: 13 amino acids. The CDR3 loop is CASNSLDIYGYTF. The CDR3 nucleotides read TGTGCCAGCAACTCACTCGACATCTATGGCTACACCTTC.

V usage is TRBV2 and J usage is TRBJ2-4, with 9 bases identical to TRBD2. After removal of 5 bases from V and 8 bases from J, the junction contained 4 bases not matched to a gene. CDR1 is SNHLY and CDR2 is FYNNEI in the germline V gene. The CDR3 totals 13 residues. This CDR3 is CASSYSGGDIQYF. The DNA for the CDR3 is TGTGCCAGCAGTTATAGCGGGGGTGACATTCAGTACTTC.

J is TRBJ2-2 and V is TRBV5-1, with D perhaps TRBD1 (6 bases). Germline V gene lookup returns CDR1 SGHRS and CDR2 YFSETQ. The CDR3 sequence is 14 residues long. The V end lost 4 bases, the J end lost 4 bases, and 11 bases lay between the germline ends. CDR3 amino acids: CASSPTQGTGELFF. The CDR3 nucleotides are TGCGCCAGCAGCCCAACACAGGGCACCGGGGAGCTGTTTTTT. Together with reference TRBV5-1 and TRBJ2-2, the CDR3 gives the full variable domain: KAGVTQTPRYLIKTRGQQVTLSCSPISGHRSVSWYQQTPGQGLQFLFEYFSETQRNKGNFPGRFSGRQFSNSRSEMNVSTLELGDSALYLCASSPTQGTGELFFGEGSRLTVL.

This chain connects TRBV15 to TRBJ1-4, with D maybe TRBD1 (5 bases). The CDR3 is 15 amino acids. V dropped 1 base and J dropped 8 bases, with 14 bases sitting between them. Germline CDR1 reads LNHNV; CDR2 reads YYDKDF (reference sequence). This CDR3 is CATSRVGGVGEKLFF. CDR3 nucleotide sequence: TGTGCCACCAGCAGAGTTGGGGGGGTTGGAGAAAAACTGTTTTTT.

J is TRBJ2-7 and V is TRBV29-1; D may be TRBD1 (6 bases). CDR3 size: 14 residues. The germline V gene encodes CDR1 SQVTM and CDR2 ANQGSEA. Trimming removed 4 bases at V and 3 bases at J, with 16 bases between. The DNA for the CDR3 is TGCAGCGTTGCGGGACACCAGGACGGCTACGAGCAGTACTTC. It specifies CSVAGHQDGYEQYF.

CDR3 protein: CASSPGTSGDTQYF. CDR3 DNA sequence: TGCGCCAGCAGCCCTGGGACTAGCGGCGATACGCAGTATTTT. The chain recombines TRBV5-1 with TRBJ2-3; 11 bases agree with TRBD2. V lost 4 bases to trimming and J lost 6 bases; unmatched junction nucleotides: 4. There are 14 residues in the CDR3. Germline-derived CDR1 and CDR2 are SGHRS and YFSETQ.

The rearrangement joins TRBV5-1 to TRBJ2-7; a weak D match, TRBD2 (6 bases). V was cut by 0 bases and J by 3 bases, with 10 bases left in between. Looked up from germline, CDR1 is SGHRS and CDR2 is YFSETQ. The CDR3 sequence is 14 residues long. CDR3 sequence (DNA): TGCGCCAGCAGCTTGGGCCCGGGGGACTACGAGCAGTACTTC. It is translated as CASSLGPGDYEQYF.

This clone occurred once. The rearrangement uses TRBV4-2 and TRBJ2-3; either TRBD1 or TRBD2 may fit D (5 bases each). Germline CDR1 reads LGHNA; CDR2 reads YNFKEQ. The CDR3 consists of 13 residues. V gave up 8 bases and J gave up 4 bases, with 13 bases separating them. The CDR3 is CASGGLGSDTQYF. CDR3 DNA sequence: TGTGCCAGCGGGGGTCTTGGGTCAGATACGCAGTATTTT.

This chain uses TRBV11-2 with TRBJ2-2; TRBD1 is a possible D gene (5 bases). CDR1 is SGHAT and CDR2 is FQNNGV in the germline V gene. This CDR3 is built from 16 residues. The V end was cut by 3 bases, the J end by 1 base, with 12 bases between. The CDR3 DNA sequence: TGTGCCAGCAGCTTGGTAGGGGCCGTGAACACCGGGGAGCTGTTTTTT. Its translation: CASSLVGAVNTGELFF.

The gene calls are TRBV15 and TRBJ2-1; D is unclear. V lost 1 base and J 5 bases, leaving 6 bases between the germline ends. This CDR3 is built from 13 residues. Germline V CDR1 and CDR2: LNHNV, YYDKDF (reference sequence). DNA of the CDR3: TGTGCCACCAGCAGAGCCGCGGACAATGAGCAGTTCTTC. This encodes CATSRAADNEQFF.

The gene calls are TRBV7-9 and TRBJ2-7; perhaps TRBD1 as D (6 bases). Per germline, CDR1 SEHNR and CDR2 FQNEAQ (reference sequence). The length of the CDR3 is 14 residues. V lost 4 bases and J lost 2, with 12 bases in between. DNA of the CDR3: TGTGCCAGCAGCTCCTCGACAGGCCCCTACGAGCAGTACTTC. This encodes CASSSSTGPYEQYF.

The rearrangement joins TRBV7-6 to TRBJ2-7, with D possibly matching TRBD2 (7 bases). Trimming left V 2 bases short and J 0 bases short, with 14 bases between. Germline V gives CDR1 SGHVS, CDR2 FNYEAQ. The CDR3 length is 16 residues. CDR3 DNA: TGTGCCAGCAGCTTACTAGCGGAACAGGGCTCCTACGAGCAGTACTTC. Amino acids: CASSLLAEQGSYEQYF.

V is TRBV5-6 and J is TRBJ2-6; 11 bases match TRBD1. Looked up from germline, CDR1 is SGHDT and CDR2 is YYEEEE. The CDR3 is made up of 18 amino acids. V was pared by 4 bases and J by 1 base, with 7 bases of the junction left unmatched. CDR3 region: CASSIRDRGFSGANVLTF. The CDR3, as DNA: TGTGCCAGCAGCATCCGGGACAGGGGGTTTTCTGGGGCCAACGTCCTGACTTTC. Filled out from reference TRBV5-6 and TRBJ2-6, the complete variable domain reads DAGVTQSPTHLIKTRGQQVTLRCSPKSGHDTVSWYQQALGQGPQFIFQYYEEEERQRGNFPDRFSGHQFPNYSSELNVNALLLGDSALYLCASSIRDRGFSGANVLTFGAGSRLTVL.

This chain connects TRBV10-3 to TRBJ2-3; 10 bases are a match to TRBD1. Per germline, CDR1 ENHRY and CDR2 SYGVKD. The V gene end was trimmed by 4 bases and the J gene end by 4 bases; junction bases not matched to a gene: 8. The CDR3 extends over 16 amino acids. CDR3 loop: CAISAGQGMRSDTQYF. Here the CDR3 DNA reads TGTGCCATCAGTGCGGGACAGGGGATGAGGTCAGATACGCAGTATTTT.

Here the CDR3 DNA reads TGCAGCGCACCCTCCCTAGGTGGCTACACCTTC. Protein: CSAPSLGGYTF. This chain joins TRBV29-1 and TRBJ1-2, with no clear D. V lost 7 bases to trimming and J lost 7 bases, with 13 bases between them. The CDR3 runs 11 residues. Germline V gene data show CDR1 as SQVTM and CDR2 as ANQGSEA.